This T cell receptor beta chain was observed in a study of OX40 agonist ivuxolimab in advanced cancers. Study-wide points: At 0.1 to 3.0 mg/kg and by week 6, CD4+ and CD8+ T cells in the blood had expanded clonally. Partial responders receiving 0.1-3.0 mg/kg showed among the lowest clonal expansion. On average, a greater number of expanded clones characterised CD8+ T cells relative to CD4+.

Concerning this clone: What it recognizes is unknown.

Enrollment shut out patients with autoimmune disease history or systemic immunosuppression. Repertoires were generated with immunoSEQ multiplex PCR, while TCRdb's copy carries only in-frame clones and drops some. The table has about 99,000 clones, roughly nine tenths seen once. The TCR originated in an adult with an advanced solid tumor such as melanoma, head and neck, liver or kidney cancer. Specimen: CD4+ or CD8+ T cells sorted from blood, collected in a trial of the OX40 agonist ivuxolimab.

The CDR3 DNA follows: TGTGCCAGCAGCTTGGTGCCCGACCAGGGCTACACCTTC. It is translated as CASSLVPDQGYTF. V is TRBV5-6 and J is TRBJ1-2, with D uncertain. Germline values: CDR1 SGHDT, CDR2 YYEEEE. The CDR3 extends over 13 amino acids. V was trimmed by 0 bases and J by 8 bases, leaving 11 bases between them.